This T cell receptor beta chain was sequenced during a study of blood T cell repertoires in COVID-19. How the authors handled the data: Reference gene primer amplification in the assay estimated nucleated cell counts. Here immunoSEQ multiplex PCR was the method, and the copy in TCRdb shows in-frame clones only, minus some. V and J calls and clone size are copied from that table; D and trimming were computed from the DNA. Of tens of thousands of clones listed, about 81% are singletons. The V segment lost 5 bases and the J segment 5 bases; nucleotides outside the gene matches: 11. The length of the CDR3 is 18 residues. Germline V gene sequence: CDR1 SEHNR, CDR2 FQNEAQ (reference sequence).

Sequenced: peripheral blood. The receptor comes from a human donor in a cohort sampled during active COVID-19. This chain joins TRBV7-9 and TRBJ2-1, with TRBD2 matching 14 bases. The CDR3 loop is CASSTRLAGGPLNNEQFF. In nucleotides, the CDR3 is TGTGCCAGCAGCACCAGACTAGCGGGAGGGCCACTTAACAATGAGCAGTTCTTC. Variable domain in full (rest from reference TRBV7-9 and TRBJ2-1): DTGVSQNPRHKITKRGQNVTFRCDPISEHNRLYWYRQTLGQGPEFLTYFQNEAQLEKSRLLSDRFSAERPKGSFSTLEIQRTEQGDSAMYLCASSTRLAGGPLNNEQFFGPGTRLTVL.